This T cell receptor beta chain was captured in a study of beta chain features in type 1 diabetes. CDR3 length: 12 residues. Germline CDR1 SQVTM, CDR2 ANQGSEA. The V gene lost 7 bases and the J gene lost 2 bases, with 10 bases spanning the gap. General study findings and limits: For patients, the naive, central memory and Treg TCRB repertoires appeared more alike than for healthy donors. TCRB CDR3s from Type 1 diabetes patients were moderately but significantly shorter in all four CD4+ subsets. Reduced insertions and increased deletions marked VDJ junctions in type 1 diabetes patients.

About this clone: The antigen is undetermined.

The study reverse transcribed the entire isolated RNA, so it sequenced expressed TCRB transcripts. This table comes from immunoSEQ multiplex PCR, and its TCRdb copy is limited to in-frame clones, with some not included. This table has roughly 700,000 clones, 13% appearing once. Sequenced sample: naive CD4+ T cells from blood. V usage is TRBV29-1 and J usage is TRBJ2-3; D call uncertain. This clonotype was obtained from a man aged 18-30 years with type 1 diabetes. CDR3 amino acids: CSAPGFTDTQYF. As DNA, the CDR3 is TGCAGCGCTCCCGGGTTCACAGATACGCAGTATTTT.